This is a list of T cell receptor beta chains from one sample in a study of Ad26.COV2.S vaccination and SARS-CoV-2 variants. Sequencing was performed with immunoSEQ multiplex PCR; in TCRdb, only in-frame clones are kept and a portion is missing. The sample includes over 300,000 clones, about 80% of them seen just once. This specimen consisted of peripheral blood, obtained in a trial of Ad26.COV2.S vaccine versus placebo. Receptor source: a person between 18 and 65 years old who received the Ad26.COV2.S COVID-19 vaccine or a placebo. The CDR3 runs from the conserved cysteine through the conserved F or W. The D gene is left open where the match is weak. The listing skips clone size in some rows; elsewhere it reads once, few, many or a size class.

CDR3 protein,CDR3 DNA,V gene,CDR3 length,D gene,J gene,clone size
CASSLGRGREKLFF,TGTGCCAGCAGCTTGGGTAGGGGGCGAGAAAAACTGTTTTTT,TRBV5-6,14,TRBD1,TRBJ1-4,-
CASSPLGDQETQYF,TGTGCCAGCTCACCACTGGGAGACCAAGAGACCCAGTACTTC,TRBV18,14,-,TRBJ2-5,many
CASSDVGLSSYEQYF,TGTGCCAGCTCGGATGTGGGTCTCTCCTCCTACGAGCAGTACTTC,TRBV18,15,-,TRBJ2-7,-
CASSGARGFVREKLFF,TGTGCCAGCAGTGGGGCCAGGGGATTTGTGAGAGAAAAACTGTTTTTT,TRBV27,16,-,TRBJ1-4,-
CATSDWGQGGADTQYF,TGTGCCACCAGTGATTGGGGACAGGGTGGGGCAGATACGCAGTATTTT,TRBV24-1,16,TRBD1,TRBJ2-3,-
CASSPRPPSAGGTGELFF,TGTGCCAGCAGCCCTCGCCCCCCGAGCGCCGGCGGGACCGGGGAGCTGTTTTTT,TRBV9,18,-,TRBJ2-2,many
CASSARTAGTDTDTQYF,TGTGCCAGCAGCGCACGGACAGCGGGGACCGATACAGATACGCAGTATTTT,TRBV7-9,17,-,TRBJ2-3,-
CASSFLAGGSTDTQYF,TGTGCCAGCAGCTTTCTAGCGGGGGGTTCCACAGATACGCAGTATTTT,TRBV7-2,16,TRBD2,TRBJ2-3,-
CASSPEVRSDTQYF,TGTGCCAGCTCACCGGAGGTTAGATCAGATACGCAGTATTTT,TRBV18,14,-,TRBJ2-3,-
CAAARGLETQYF,TGTGCCGCCGCCCGGGGGTTGGAGACCCAGTACTTC,TRBV6-5,12,-,TRBJ2-5,-
CASSGQGWYDYNEQFF,TGTGCCAGCAGTGGACAGGGGTGGTACGATTACAATGAGCAGTTCTTC,TRBV27,16,TRBD1,TRBJ2-1,-
CSVDQQGTDTQYF,TGCAGCGTTGACCAGCAGGGCACAGATACGCAGTATTTT,TRBV29-1,13,-,TRBJ2-3,-
CASGSDGTYSYNSPLHF,TGTGCTAGTGGTTCGGACGGGACCTACTCCTATAATTCACCCCTCCACTTT,TRBV12-5,17,-,TRBJ1-6,once
CASTGGADTQYF,TGTGCCAGCACCGGAGGGGCAGATACGCAGTATTTT,TRBV7-9,12,-,TRBJ2-3,-
CASSLGLAGNTGELFF,TGTGCCAGCAGCCTCGGGCTAGCGGGGAACACCGGGGAGCTGTTTTTT,TRBV13,16,TRBD2,TRBJ2-2,-
CAISRPGNTEAFF,TGTGCCATCAGCCGACCGGGTAACACTGAAGCTTTCTTT,TRBV10-3,13,-,TRBJ1-1,few
CASSQGTGGARTEAFF,TGCGCCAGCAGCCAGGGGACAGGGGGCGCCAGGACTGAAGCTTTCTTT,TRBV5-1,16,TRBD1,TRBJ1-1,once
CASSSGPPQETQYF,TGCGCCAGCAGCTCGGGACCGCCGCAAGAGACCCAGTACTTC,TRBV5-1,14,-,TRBJ2-5,once
CASSSPDRGFNQPQHF,TGTGCCAGCAGCTCACCGGACAGGGGGTTCAATCAGCCCCAGCATTTT,TRBV7-4,16,TRBD1,TRBJ1-5,-
CASSEGLADYNSPLHF,TGTGCCAGCAGCGAGGGTTTGGCAGACTATAATTCACCCCTCCACTTT,TRBV9,16,-,TRBJ1-6,-
CASSLVVGSSYNSPLHF,TGTGCCAGCAGCTTGGTCGTCGGGAGCTCCTATAATTCACCCCTCCACTTT,TRBV5-5,17,-,TRBJ1-6,-
CASSRTGTAGELFF,TGTGCTAGCAGCCGGACAGGGACCGCCGGGGAGCTGTTTTTT,TRBV11-3,14,TRBD1,TRBJ2-2,-
CASSLEGGLNEQYF,TGTGCCAGCAGCTTAGAAGGGGGCCTAAACGAGCAGTACTTC,TRBV11-3,14,TRBD1,TRBJ2-7,-
CASSLPVGGRPGELFF,TGTGCCAGCAGCCTCCCGGTGGGGGGGCGCCCCGGGGAGCTGTTTTTT,TRBV5-5,16,-,TRBJ2-2,-
CASSSRDTPTGELFF,TGTGCCAGCAGCTCCCGGGACACTCCCACCGGGGAGCTGTTTTTT,TRBV5-5,15,-,TRBJ2-2,-
CASSQEHGRDSYEQYF,TGTGCCAGCAGCCAAGAACACGGCCGCGACTCCTACGAGCAGTACTTC,TRBV4-2,16,-,TRBJ2-7,-
CASSPGGLAPLHF,TGTGCCAGCAGTCCAGGGGGGTTAGCACCCCTCCACTTT,TRBV7-2,13,TRBD1,TRBJ1-6,-
CASSAADNEQFF,TGCGCCAGCAGTGCCGCGGACAATGAGCAGTTCTTC,TRBV10-1,12,-,TRBJ2-1,-
CASSYWGGKGYTF,TGTGCCAGCAGTTACTGGGGGGGAAAGGGCTACACCTTC,TRBV6-5,13,-,TRBJ1-2,-
CASSIDRGDVYEQYF,TGTGCCAGTAGTATAGATCGGGGAGATGTTTACGAGCAGTACTTC,TRBV19,15,-,TRBJ2-7,-
CASSPDEKLFF,TGTGCCAGCTCACCGGATGAAAAACTGTTTTTT,TRBV18,11,-,TRBJ1-4,-
CASSLKAGLNQPQHF,TGTGCCAGCAGTTTAAAGGCAGGCCTCAATCAGCCCCAGCATTTT,TRBV28,15,-,TRBJ1-5,-
CASKRGEFGYGYTF,TGTGCCAGTAAAAGGGGGGAGTTCGGCTATGGCTACACCTTC,TRBV19,14,-,TRBJ1-2,once
CASSLVVLAASYEQYF,TGTGCCAGCAGCTTAGTGGTGCTAGCGGCCTCCTACGAGCAGTACTTC,TRBV11-2,16,TRBD2,TRBJ2-7,-
CASSIDVGQGPNQPQHF,TGTGCCAGTAGTATAGATGTAGGACAGGGCCCCAATCAGCCCCAGCATTTT,TRBV19,17,TRBD1,TRBJ1-5,-
CASSPRSGRSPLHF,TGTGCCAGCAGTCCACGGTCCGGTAGATCACCCCTCCACTTT,TRBV28,14,-,TRBJ1-6,-
CASSLEGGQTQYF,TGTGCCAGCAGCTTAGAGGGGGGGCAGACCCAGTACTTC,TRBV11-2,13,-,TRBJ2-5,-
CSVDTGASSNYGYTF,TGCAGCGTTGATACAGGGGCGAGTTCTAACTATGGCTACACCTTC,TRBV29-1,15,TRBD1,TRBJ1-2,-
CASSITDTQYF,TGTGCCAGCAGCATTACAGATACGCAGTATTTT,TRBV6-6,11,-,TRBJ2-3,few
CASSLAPGRFYGYTF,TGCGCCAGCAGCTTGGCCCCAGGCAGGTTCTATGGCTACACCTTC,TRBV5-1,15,-,TRBJ1-2,-
CASSLGSPEETQYF,TGTGCCAGCTCGCTTGGGTCTCCAGAAGAGACCCAGTACTTC,TRBV18,14,-,TRBJ2-5,-
CASKGMAEQYF,TGTGCCAGTAAGGGAATGGCCGAGCAGTACTTC,TRBV25-1,11,-,TRBJ2-7,-
CASSYGQGGYNEQFF,TGTGCCAGCAGTTACGGGCAGGGAGGTTATAATGAGCAGTTCTTC,TRBV6-2/TRBV6-3,15,-,TRBJ2-1,-
CASSLHAGDRKAFF,TGCGCCAGCAGCTTGCACGCCGGTGATAGGAAAGCTTTCTTT,TRBV5-1,14,-,TRBJ1-1,-
CAWSGRTGSFNANQPQHF,TGTGCCTGGAGTGGGAGGACAGGGAGTTTTAATGCCAATCAGCCCCAGCATTTT,TRBV30,18,TRBD1,TRBJ1-5,-
CASSPDRGANTEAFF,TGTGCCAGCAGTCCGGACAGGGGTGCGAACACTGAAGCTTTCTTT,TRBV27,15,TRBD1,TRBJ1-1,-
CASSPGQGVVNEQFF,TGCGCCAGCAGCCCGGGACAGGGGGTTGTAAATGAGCAGTTCTTC,TRBV5-1,15,TRBD1,TRBJ2-1,once
CASTYNGGYTF,TGTGCCAGCACCTACAACGGAGGCTACACCTTC,TRBV6-5,11,-,TRBJ1-2,-
CASSPGTVTGELFF,TGTGCCAGCTCACCCGGGACAGTCACCGGGGAGCTGTTTTTT,TRBV18,14,TRBD1,TRBJ2-2,-
CASRQTIGTSYGYTF,TGCGCCAGCAGGCAAACAATAGGGACAAGCTATGGCTACACCTTC,TRBV4-1,15,-,TRBJ1-2,few
CASRDTDRGGQFF,TGTGCCAGCAGGGACACAGACAGGGGAGGACAGTTCTTC,TRBV7-2,13,TRBD1,TRBJ2-1,-
CASSYSGSGSYEQYF,TGCGCCAGCAGCTATAGCGGGAGCGGCTCCTACGAGCAGTACTTC,TRBV5-1,15,TRBD2,TRBJ2-7,-
CASSQGISTGELFF,TGTGCCAGCAGCCAAGGCATCTCCACCGGGGAGCTGTTTTTT,TRBV7-2,14,-,TRBJ2-2,-
CASSYSHWETQYF,TGTGCCAGCAGTTACTCCCATTGGGAGACCCAGTACTTC,TRBV6-5,13,-,TRBJ2-5,-
CASRTEGGELFF,TGTGCCAGCAGAACAGAGGGCGGGGAGCTGTTTTTT,TRBV2,12,-,TRBJ2-2,-